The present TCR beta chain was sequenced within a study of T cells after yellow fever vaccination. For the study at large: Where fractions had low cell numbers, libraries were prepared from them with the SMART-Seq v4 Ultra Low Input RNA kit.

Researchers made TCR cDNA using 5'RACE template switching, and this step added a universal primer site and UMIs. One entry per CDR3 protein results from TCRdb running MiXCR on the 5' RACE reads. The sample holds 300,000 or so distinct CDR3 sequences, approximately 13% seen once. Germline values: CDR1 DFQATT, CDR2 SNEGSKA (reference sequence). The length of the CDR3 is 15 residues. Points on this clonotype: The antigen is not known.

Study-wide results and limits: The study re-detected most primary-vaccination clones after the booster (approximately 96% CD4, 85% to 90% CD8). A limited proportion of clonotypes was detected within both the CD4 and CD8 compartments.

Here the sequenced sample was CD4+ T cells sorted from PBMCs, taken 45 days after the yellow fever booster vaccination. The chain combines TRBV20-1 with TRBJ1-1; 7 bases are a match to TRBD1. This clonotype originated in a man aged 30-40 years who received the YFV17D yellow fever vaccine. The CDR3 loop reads CRRSTGTASLPEAFF. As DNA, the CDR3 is TGCAGGAGGAGTACCGGGACAGCTTCCCTTCCTGAAGCTTTCTTT.